This T cell receptor beta chain was identified in a study of T cells in Graves' hyperthyroidism and ophthalmopathy. Patients aged 18 to 65 with hyperthyroidism were newly diagnosed, with duration under 2 months. Fresh peripheral blood, about 9.6 ml, yielded the PBMCs. General study points: Most clonotypes expanded in the thyroid (above 0.001) were also present in blood.

This clonotype was recorded at least ten times. Its antigen is currently unknown. Amplified regions were TCR beta CDR3 sequences from RNA transcripts. TCR CDR3 regions were first amplified by RT-PCR with HTBI primers. Each CDR3 protein is one row after TCRdb ran MiXCR on the multiplex PCR reads. The sample shows about 590,000 distinct CDR3 sequences, around 16% of them seen only once. V lost 4 bases and J lost 6; bases outside the gene matches: 6. Germline V gives CDR1 SGHVS, CDR2 FQNEAQ. The CDR3 totals 16 residues. The sequence derives from a woman aged 30 to 39 with Graves' hyperthyroidism. Sequenced: blood. The chain employs TRBV7-8 and TRBJ2-2, with TRBD1 identical over 12 bases. CDR3 residues: CASSWPGQGAPGELFF. CDR3 DNA sequence: TGTGCCAGCAGCTGGCCGGGACAGGGGGCTCCCGGGGAGCTGTTTTTT.